Listed below are T cell receptor beta chains from one sample, sequenced in a study of cytomegalovirus exposure and HLA in healthy donors. The assay was immunoSEQ multiplex PCR, and TCRdb's table has in-frame clones only and misses some. The sample yields around 140,000 clones, under 90% seen once. Sequencing input: PBMCs. The receptors here all came from a man aged 40-50 years in good health and CMV-seronegative. Each CDR3 is given with its conserved first and last residue. The order of the fields is clone size, V gene, J gene, D gene, CDR3 DNA, CDR3 protein. A D gene is named only where the DNA matches it firmly. The size entry is marked missing in some rows and otherwise reads once, few, many or a size class.

abundance: few; v_gene: TRBV10-1; j_gene: TRBJ1-1; d_gene: TRBD1; CDR3nt: TGCGCCAGCAGTGAGTCGCAGGGGGCGTTGAACACTGAAGCTTTCTTT; CDR3aa: CASSESQGALNTEAFF
abundance: -; v_gene: TRBV6-4; j_gene: TRBJ2-5; d_gene: -; CDR3nt: TGTGCCAGCAGTGACTCCAGCGGACAAGAGACCCAGTACTTC; CDR3aa: CASSDSSGQETQYF
abundance: -; v_gene: TRBV11-1; j_gene: TRBJ2-1; d_gene: TRBD2; CDR3nt: TGTGCCAGCAGGCAAGCGGGGTACTCCTACAATGAGCAGTTCTTC; CDR3aa: CASRQAGYSYNEQFF
abundance: -; v_gene: TRBV2; j_gene: TRBJ2-1; d_gene: TRBD2; CDR3nt: TGTGCCAGCAACGAGCGGGGGGGCAGCAACAATGAGCAGTTCTTC; CDR3aa: CASNERGGSNNEQFF
abundance: once; v_gene: TRBV5-4; j_gene: TRBJ2-5; d_gene: TRBD1; CDR3nt: TGTGCCAGCAGCGTCGGACAGGGAGAGACCCAGTACTTC; CDR3aa: CASSVGQGETQYF
abundance: -; v_gene: TRBV7-9; j_gene: TRBJ1-2; d_gene: TRBD1; CDR3nt: TGTGCCAGCAGCTTAGCGCAGGGGGCGGTCTATGGCTACACCTTC; CDR3aa: CASSLAQGAVYGYTF
abundance: few; v_gene: TRBV28; j_gene: TRBJ1-5; d_gene: TRBD1; CDR3nt: TGTGCCAGCAAATCCGGACAGGGTTCAAGGCAGCCCCAGCATTTT; CDR3aa: CASKSGQGSRQPQHF
abundance: -; v_gene: TRBV5-1; j_gene: TRBJ2-7; d_gene: TRBD1; CDR3nt: TGCGCCAGCAGCCCAGGGACAGCCAACTCCTACGAGCAGTACTTC; CDR3aa: CASSPGTANSYEQYF
abundance: -; v_gene: TRBV27; j_gene: TRBJ2-7; d_gene: TRBD2; CDR3nt: TGTGCCAGCAGTCGTCCGGGGGCGGGGGGATCCTACGAGCAGTACTTC; CDR3aa: CASSRPGAGGSYEQYF
abundance: -; v_gene: TRBV5-1; j_gene: TRBJ1-6; d_gene: -; CDR3nt: TGCGCCAGCAGCTTCGGCGGCGGTCTTTCCCTTAATTCACCCCTCCACTTT; CDR3aa: CASSFGGGLSLNSPLHF
abundance: -; v_gene: TRBV5-4; j_gene: TRBJ2-7; d_gene: TRBD2; CDR3nt: TGTGCCAGCAGCTTGAAGACTAGCGGATACGAGCAGTACTTC; CDR3aa: CASSLKTSGYEQYF
abundance: few; v_gene: TRBV7-6; j_gene: TRBJ1-1; d_gene: -; CDR3nt: TGTGCCAGCAGCTCAGAACAGCCGAACACTGAAGCTTTCTTT; CDR3aa: CASSSEQPNTEAFF
abundance: -; v_gene: TRBV6-5; j_gene: TRBJ1-1; d_gene: -; CDR3nt: TGTGCCAGCAGTTACTCGCGGCCGAACACTGAAGCTTTCTTT; CDR3aa: CASSYSRPNTEAFF